This T cell receptor beta chain is drawn from a study of cytomegalovirus exposure and HLA in healthy donors. Study at large: A data release that came early held approximately 85 million unique TCRs from HLA-typed donors. Notes on the study in general: In a later analysis, compared with equally common non-associated chains, HLA-associated beta chains were more expanded. Later analysis demonstrated an association between a missense DCLRE1C variant and TCR beta V- and J-gene trimming. The authors considered a cluster of highly shared sequence variants likely to be a sequencing artifact.

A note on this clone: Its matching antigen is unknown.

The CDR3 extends over 16 amino acids. The germline V gene has CDR1 SGDLS and CDR2 YYNGEE. V was cut by 0 bases and J by 2 bases, with 13 bases left in between. 60 Vbeta and 13 Jbeta primers were used in PCR. Assay: immunoSEQ multiplex PCR; the TCRdb copy retains only in-frame clones and omits some. The sample shows approximately 82,000 clones, and approximately 1.6% sits with its ten largest clones. V usage is TRBV9 and J usage is TRBJ2-3; no clear D. The sequenced sample consisted of PBMCs. The receptor comes from a woman aged 55-69 years in good health and CMV-seronegative. The chain's CDR3 is CASSVGANEATDTQYF. For the CDR3, the DNA is TGTGCCAGCAGCGTAGGGGCCAACGAAGCCACAGATACGCAGTATTTT.